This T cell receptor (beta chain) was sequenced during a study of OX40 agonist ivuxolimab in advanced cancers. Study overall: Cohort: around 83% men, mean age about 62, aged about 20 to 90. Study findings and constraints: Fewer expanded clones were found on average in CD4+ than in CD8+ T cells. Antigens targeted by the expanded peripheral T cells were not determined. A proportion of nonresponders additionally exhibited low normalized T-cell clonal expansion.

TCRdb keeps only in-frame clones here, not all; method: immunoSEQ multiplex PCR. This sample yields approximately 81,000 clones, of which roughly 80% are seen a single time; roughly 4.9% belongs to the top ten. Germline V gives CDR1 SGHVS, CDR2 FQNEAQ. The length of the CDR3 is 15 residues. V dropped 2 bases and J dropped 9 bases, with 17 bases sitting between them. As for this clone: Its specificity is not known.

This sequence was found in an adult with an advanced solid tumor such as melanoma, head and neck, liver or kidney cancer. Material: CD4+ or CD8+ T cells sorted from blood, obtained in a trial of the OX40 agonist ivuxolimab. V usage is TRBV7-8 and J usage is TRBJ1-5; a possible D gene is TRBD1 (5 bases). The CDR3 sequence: CASSLHQGPGWPQHF. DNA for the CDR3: TGTGCCAGCAGCTTACATCAGGGTCCAGGGTGGCCCCAGCATTTT. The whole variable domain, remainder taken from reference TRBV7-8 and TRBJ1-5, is GAGVSQSPRYKVAKRGQDVALRCDPISGHVSLFWYQQALGQGPEFLTYFQNEAQLDKSGLPSDRFFAERPEGSVSTLKIQRTQQEDSAVYLCASSLHQGPGWPQHFGDGTRLSIL.